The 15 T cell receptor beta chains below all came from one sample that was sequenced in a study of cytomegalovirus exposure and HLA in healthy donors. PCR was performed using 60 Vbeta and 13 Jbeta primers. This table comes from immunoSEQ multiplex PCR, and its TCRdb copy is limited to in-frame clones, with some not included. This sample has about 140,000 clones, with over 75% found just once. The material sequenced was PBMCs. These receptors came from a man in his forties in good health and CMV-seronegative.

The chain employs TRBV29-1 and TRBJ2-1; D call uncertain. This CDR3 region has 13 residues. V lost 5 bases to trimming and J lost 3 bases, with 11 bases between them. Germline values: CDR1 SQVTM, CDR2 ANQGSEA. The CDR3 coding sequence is TGCAGCGTTCAATCCGCTAGCTACAATGAGCAGTTCTTC. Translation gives CSVQSASYNEQFF.

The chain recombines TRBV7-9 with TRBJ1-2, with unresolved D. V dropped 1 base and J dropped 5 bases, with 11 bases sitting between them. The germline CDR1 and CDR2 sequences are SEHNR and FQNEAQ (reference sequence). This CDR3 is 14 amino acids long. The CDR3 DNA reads TGTGCCAGCAGCTTAGATGCTACGGTATATGGCTACACCTTC. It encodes CASSLDATVYGYTF.

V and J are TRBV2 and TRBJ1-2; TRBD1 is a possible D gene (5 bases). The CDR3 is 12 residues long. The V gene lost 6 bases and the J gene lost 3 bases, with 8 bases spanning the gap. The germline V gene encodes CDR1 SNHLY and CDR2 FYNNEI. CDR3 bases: TGTGCCAGCAGCTCAGGGTACTATGGCTACACCTTC. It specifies CASSSGYYGYTF.

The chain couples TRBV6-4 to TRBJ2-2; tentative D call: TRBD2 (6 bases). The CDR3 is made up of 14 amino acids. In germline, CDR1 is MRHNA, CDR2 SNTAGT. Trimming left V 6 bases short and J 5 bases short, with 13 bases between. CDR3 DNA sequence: TGTGCCAGCAGCCGCGAGGAGGGGACCGGGGAGCTGTTTTTT. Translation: CASSREEGTGELFF.

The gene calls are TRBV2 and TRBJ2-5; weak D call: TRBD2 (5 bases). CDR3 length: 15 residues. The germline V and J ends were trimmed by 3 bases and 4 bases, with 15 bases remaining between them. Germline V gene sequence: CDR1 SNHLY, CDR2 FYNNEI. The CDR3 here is CASSEKGVGVETQYF. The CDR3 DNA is TGTGCCAGCAGTGAGAAGGGCGTCGGGGTAGAGACCCAGTACTTC.

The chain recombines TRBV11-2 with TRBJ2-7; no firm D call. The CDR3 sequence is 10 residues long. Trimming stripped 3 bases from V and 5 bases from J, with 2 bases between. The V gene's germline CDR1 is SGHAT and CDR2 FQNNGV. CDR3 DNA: TGTGCCAGCAGCTTCGACGAGCAGTACTTC. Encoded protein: CASSFDEQYF.

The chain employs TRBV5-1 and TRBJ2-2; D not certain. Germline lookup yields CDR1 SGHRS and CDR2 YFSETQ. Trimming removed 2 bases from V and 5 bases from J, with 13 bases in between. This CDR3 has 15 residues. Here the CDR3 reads CASSFTALGTGELFF. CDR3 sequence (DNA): TGCGCCAGCAGCTTCACAGCCTTGGGTACCGGGGAGCTGTTTTTT.

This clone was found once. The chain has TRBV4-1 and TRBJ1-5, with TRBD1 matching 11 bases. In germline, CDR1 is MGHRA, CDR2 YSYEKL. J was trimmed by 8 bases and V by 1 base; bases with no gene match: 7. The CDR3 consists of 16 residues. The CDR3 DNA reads TGCGCCAGCAGCCAAGGGGGACAGGGGGGGGGAGAGCCCCAGCATTTT. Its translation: CASSQGGQGGGEPQHF.

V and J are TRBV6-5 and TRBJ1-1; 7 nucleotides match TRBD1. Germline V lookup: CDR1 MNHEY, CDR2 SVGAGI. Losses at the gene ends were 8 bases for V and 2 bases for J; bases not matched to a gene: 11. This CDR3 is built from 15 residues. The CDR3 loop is CASGLGQSINTEAFF. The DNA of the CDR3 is TGTGCCAGCGGCCTGGGACAGAGTATTAACACTGAAGCTTTCTTT.

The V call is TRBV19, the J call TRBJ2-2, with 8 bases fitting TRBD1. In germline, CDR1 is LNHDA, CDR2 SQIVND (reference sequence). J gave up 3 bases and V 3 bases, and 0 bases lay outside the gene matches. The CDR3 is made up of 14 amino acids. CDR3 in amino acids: CASSMDRDTGELFF. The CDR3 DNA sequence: TGTGCCAGTAGTATGGACAGGGACACCGGGGAGCTGTTTTTT.

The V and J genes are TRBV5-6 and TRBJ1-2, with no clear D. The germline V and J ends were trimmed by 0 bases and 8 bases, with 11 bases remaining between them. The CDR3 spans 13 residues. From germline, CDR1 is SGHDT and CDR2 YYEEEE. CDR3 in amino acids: CASSLDQWRGYTF. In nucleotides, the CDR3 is TGTGCCAGCAGCTTGGATCAGTGGAGGGGCTACACCTTC.

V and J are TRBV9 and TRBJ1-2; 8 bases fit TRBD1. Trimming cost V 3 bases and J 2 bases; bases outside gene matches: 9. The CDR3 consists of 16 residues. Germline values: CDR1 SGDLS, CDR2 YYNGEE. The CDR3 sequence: CASSAARTGWNYGYTF. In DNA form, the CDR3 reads TGTGCCAGCAGCGCAGCAAGGACAGGGTGGAACTATGGCTACACCTTC.

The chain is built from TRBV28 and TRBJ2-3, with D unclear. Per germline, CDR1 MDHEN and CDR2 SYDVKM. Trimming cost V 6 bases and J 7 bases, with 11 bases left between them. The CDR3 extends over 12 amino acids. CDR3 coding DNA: TGTGCCAGCAGCCGCCGACAAAATACGCAGTATTTT. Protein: CASSRRQNTQYF.

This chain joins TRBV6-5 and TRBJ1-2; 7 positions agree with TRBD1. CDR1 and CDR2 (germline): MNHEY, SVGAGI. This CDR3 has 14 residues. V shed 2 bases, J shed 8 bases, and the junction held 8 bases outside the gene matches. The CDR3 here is CASSYGRQGRGYTF. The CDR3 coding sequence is TGTGCCAGCAGTTACGGCAGACAGGGACGGGGCTACACCTTC.

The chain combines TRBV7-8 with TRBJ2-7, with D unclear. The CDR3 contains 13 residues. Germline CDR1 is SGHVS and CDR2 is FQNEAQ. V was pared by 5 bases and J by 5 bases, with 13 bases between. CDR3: CASSPLGSNEQYF. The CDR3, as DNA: TGTGCCAGCAGCCCTCTAGGCAGCAACGAGCAGTACTTC.